Listed below are T cell receptor beta chains from one sample, sequenced in a study of blood T cell repertoires in COVID-19. Produced via immunoSEQ multiplex PCR; TCRdb's table is partial and in-frame only. Among around 260,000 clones, 85% to 90% were seen once, and the ten largest hold roughly 0.8%. Sequencing input: peripheral blood. These receptors were obtained from a man aged 25 to 45 with acute or convalescent COVID-19. CDR3s include the opening cysteine and the closing phenylalanine or tryptophan. D genes are given only for firm matches. The size field is filled for only some rows; it gives once, few, many or a size class.

cdr3_aa,cdr3_nt,d_call,j_call,v_call,clone_size
CASSLATSLQETQYF,TGTGCCAGCAGCTTGGCGACAAGTCTCCAAGAGACCCAGTACTTC,.,TRBJ2-5,TRBV5-4,.
CAWTSPDTMNTEAFF,TGTGCCTGGACCTCCCCCGATACAATGAACACTGAAGCTTTCTTT,.,TRBJ1-1,TRBV30,.
CASSPNRAHRGTDTQYF,TGTGCCAGCAGCCCAAACAGAGCACACCGCGGCACAGATACGCAGTATTTT,.,TRBJ2-3,TRBV5-4,.
CASSAGETQYF,TGTGCCAGCAGTGCCGGGGAGACCCAGTACTTC,.,TRBJ2-5,TRBV12-3/TRBV12-4,.
CASSLPGVNTEAFF,TGTGCCAGCAGCTTACCAGGGGTGAACACTGAAGCTTTCTTT,.,TRBJ1-1,TRBV7-8,.
CASSLFSRGRNTGELFF,TGTGCCAGCAGTTTATTCTCCAGGGGGCGCAACACCGGGGAGCTGTTTTTT,TRBD1,TRBJ2-2,TRBV27,.
CASSPGLGIGNEQYF,TGTGCCAGTAGTCCCGGACTAGGCATCGGCAACGAGCAGTACTTC,TRBD2,TRBJ2-7,TRBV19,.
CASSPAPTWTEAFF,TGTGCCAGCAGCCCCGCCCCTACCTGGACTGAAGCTTTCTTT,.,TRBJ1-1,TRBV11-2,.
CASSWEAFGSEQFF,TGTGCCAGCAGCTGGGAGGCCTTTGGGAGTGAGCAGTTCTTC,.,TRBJ2-1,TRBV7-9,.
CATEDSHTEAFF,TGTGCCACCGAGGACAGCCACACTGAAGCTTTCTTT,.,TRBJ1-1,TRBV28,.
CASSPGTDPYGYTF,TGTGCCAGCAGCCCTGGGACAGACCCCTATGGCTACACCTTC,TRBD1,TRBJ1-2,TRBV5-4,.
CASSSGTTYGYTF,TGTGCCAGCAGCTCCGGGACAACCTATGGCTACACCTTC,.,TRBJ1-2,TRBV5-5,once
CASSQQGTYNSPLHF,TGTGCCAGCAGTCAACAGGGGACCTATAATTCACCCCTCCACTTT,TRBD1,TRBJ1-6,TRBV27,.
CASSLWGPGETQYF,TGTGCCAGCAGCTTATGGGGGCCCGGGGAGACCCAGTACTTC,.,TRBJ2-5,TRBV7-9,.
CASSQRTGQNYGYTF,TGTGCCAGCAGCCAACGGACAGGGCAAAACTATGGCTACACCTTC,TRBD1,TRBJ1-2,TRBV28,.
CASSQAGTSGTYEQYF,TGCGCCAGCAGCCAAGCCGGGACTAGCGGTACCTACGAGCAGTACTTC,TRBD2,TRBJ2-7,TRBV4-1,.
CATSRVKGSRGYNEQFF,TGTGCCACCAGCAGAGTTAAAGGGTCGCGGGGATACAATGAGCAGTTCTTC,.,TRBJ2-1,TRBV15,.
CASSPDGGSINYGYTF,TGCGCCAGCAGCCCCGACGGGGGTAGTATTAACTATGGCTACACCTTC,.,TRBJ1-2,TRBV5-1,.
CASSQNRELNYGYTF,TGCGCCAGCAGCCAGAACAGGGAACTTAACTATGGCTACACCTTC,.,TRBJ1-2,TRBV5-1,.
CASSGAETQYF,TGTGCCAGCTCAGGGGCCGAGACCCAGTACTTC,.,TRBJ2-5,TRBV18,.
CASSLFQGLNTEAFF,TGTGCCAGCAGTTTATTCCAGGGCTTGAACACTGAAGCTTTCTTT,.,TRBJ1-1,TRBV27,.
CASSQDTSFPGELFF,TGTGCCAGCAGCCAAGATACTAGCTTCCCCGGGGAGCTGTTTTTT,.,TRBJ2-2,TRBV4-2,.
CASSQRPINIQYF,TGTGCCAGCAGCCAGCGTCCGATCAACATTCAGTACTTC,.,TRBJ2-4,TRBV3-1/TRBV3-2,.
CASKKGGAGEKLFF,TGTGCCAGTAAGAAAGGGGGCGCGGGTGAAAAACTGTTTTTT,TRBD1,TRBJ1-4,TRBV19,.
CASSQPTAGLGNQPQHF,TGCGCCAGCAGCCAACCCACGGCAGGGTTAGGCAATCAGCCCCAGCATTTT,.,TRBJ1-5,TRBV4-1,.
CASSFSGQNTGELFF,TGCGCCAGCAGCTTTTCGGGACAGAACACCGGGGAGCTGTTTTTT,.,TRBJ2-2,TRBV5-1,.
CASSYDRVRNNEQFF,TGTGCCAGCAGTTACGACAGGGTGCGCAACAATGAGCAGTTCTTC,TRBD1,TRBJ2-1,TRBV6-5,.
CASSPGGSYEQYF,TGTGCCAGCAGCCCTGGGGGCAGCTACGAGCAGTACTTC,.,TRBJ2-7,TRBV7-9,few
CASSPGTYNEQFF,TGTGCCAGCAGCCCAGGGACCTACAATGAGCAGTTCTTC,.,TRBJ2-1,TRBV5-4,.